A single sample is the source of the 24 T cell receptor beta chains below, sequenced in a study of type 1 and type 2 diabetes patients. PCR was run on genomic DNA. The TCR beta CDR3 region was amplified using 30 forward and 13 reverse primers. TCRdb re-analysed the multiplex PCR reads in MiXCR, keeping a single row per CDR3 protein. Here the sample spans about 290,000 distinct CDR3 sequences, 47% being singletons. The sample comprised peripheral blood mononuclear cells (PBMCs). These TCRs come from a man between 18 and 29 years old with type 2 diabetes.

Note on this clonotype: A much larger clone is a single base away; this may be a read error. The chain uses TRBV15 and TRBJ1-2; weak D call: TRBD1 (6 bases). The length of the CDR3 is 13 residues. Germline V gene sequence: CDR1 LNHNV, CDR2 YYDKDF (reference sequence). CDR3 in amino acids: CATSTGEAYGYAF. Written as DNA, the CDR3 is TGTGCCACCAGCACAGGGGAAGCGTATGGCTACGCCTTC.

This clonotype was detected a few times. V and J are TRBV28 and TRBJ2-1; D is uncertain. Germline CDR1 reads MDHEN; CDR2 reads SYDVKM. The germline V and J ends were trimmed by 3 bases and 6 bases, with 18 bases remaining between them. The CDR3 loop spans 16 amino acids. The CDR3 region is CASSLVELVGINEQFF. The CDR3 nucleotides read TGTGCCAGCAGTTTGGTGGAGCTAGTTGGTATCAATGAGCAGTTCTTC. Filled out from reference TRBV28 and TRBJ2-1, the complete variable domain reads DVKVTQSSRYLVKRTGEKVFLECVQDMDHENMFWYRQDPGLGLRLIYFSYDVKMKEKGDIPEGYSVSREKKERFSLILESASTNQTSMYLCASSLVELVGINEQFFGPGTRLTVL.

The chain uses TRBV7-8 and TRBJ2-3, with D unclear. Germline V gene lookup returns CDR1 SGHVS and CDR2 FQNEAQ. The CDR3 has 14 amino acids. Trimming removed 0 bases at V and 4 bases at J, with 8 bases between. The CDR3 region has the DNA TGTGCCAGCAGCTTAGCTGCCTCCGCAGATACGCAGTATTTT. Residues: CASSLAASADTQYF.

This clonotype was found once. DNA for the CDR3: TGTGCCAGCACCACGGGAGGCAAGGGCTACACCTTC. This gives the protein CASTTGGKGYTF. This sequence joins TRBV7-2 and TRBJ1-2; D ambiguous. CDR3 length: 12 residues. The V gene lost 7 bases and the J gene lost 8 bases, with 14 bases spanning the gap. CDR1 and CDR2 from the germline V gene are SGHTA and FQGNSA. The entire variable domain, with the rest obtained from reference TRBV7-2 and TRBJ1-2, is as follows: GAGVSQSPSNKVTEKGKDVELRCDPISGHTALYWYRQSLGQGLEFLIYFQGNSAPDKSGLPSDRFSAERTGGSVSTLTIQRTQQEDSAVYLCASTTGGKGYTFGSGTRLTVV.

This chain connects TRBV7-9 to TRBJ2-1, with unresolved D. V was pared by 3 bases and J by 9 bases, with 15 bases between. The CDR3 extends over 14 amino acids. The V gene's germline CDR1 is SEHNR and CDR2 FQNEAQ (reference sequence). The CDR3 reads CASSLIVSFGEQFF. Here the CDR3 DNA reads TGTGCCAGCAGCTTGATTGTGAGTTTTGGTGAGCAGTTCTTC.

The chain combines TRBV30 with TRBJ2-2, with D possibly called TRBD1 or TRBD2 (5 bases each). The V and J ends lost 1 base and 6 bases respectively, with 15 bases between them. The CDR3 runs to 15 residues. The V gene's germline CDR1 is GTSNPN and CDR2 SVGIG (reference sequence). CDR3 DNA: TGTGCCTGGAGTGCTGGGGGTTATAAGGCCGGGGAGCTGTTTTTT. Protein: CAWSAGGYKAGELFF.

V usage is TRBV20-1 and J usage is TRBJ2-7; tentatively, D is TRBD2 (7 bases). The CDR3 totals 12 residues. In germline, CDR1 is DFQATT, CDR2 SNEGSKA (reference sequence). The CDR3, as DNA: TGCAGCGTGGGGAGGGGGGATTACGAGCAGTACTTC. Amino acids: CSVGRGDYEQYF.

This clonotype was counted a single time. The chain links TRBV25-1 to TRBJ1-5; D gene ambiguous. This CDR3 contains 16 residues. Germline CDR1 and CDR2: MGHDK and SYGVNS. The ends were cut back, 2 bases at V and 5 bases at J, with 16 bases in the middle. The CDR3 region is CASSEISGRQDQPQHF. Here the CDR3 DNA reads TGTGCCAGCAGTGAAATCTCGGGGAGGCAGGATCAGCCCCAGCATTTT.

The chain's CDR3 is CASSLSSGAWETQYF. Here the CDR3 DNA reads TGTGCCAGCAGCTTAAGTTCGGGAGCTTGGGAGACCCAGTACTTC. The V and J genes are TRBV7-3 and TRBJ2-5; TRBD2 might be the D (6 bases). V was pared by 1 base and J by 5 bases, with 14 bases between. The CDR3 runs to 15 residues. CDR1 and CDR2 from the germline V gene are SGHTA and FQGTGA.

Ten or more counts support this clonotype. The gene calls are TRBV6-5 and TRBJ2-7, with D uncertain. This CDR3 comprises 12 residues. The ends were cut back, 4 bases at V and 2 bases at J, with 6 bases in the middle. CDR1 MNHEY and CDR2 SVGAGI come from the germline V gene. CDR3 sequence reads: CASSSGTYEQYF. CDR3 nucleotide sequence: TGTGCCAGCAGTTCCGGTACCTACGAGCAGTACTTC.

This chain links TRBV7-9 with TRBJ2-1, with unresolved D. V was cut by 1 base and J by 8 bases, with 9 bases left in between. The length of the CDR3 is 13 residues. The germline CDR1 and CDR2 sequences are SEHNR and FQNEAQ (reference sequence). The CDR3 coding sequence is TGTGCCAGCAGCTTAGGGTTCGACGATGAGCAGTTCTTC. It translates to CASSLGFDDEQFF.

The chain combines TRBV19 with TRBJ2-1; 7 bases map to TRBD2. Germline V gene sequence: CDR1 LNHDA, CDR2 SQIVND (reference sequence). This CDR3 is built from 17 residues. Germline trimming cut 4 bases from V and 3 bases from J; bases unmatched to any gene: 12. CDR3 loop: CASSNHLKRDRYNEQFF. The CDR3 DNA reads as TGTGCCAGTAGTAACCATCTGAAGCGGGACCGCTACAATGAGCAGTTCTTC.

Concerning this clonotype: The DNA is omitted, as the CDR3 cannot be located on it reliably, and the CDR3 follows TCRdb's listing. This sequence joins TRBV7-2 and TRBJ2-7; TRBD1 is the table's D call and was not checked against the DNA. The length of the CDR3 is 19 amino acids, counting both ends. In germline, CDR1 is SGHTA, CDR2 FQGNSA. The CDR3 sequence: CASSSTGWTEAFFGQGYTF.

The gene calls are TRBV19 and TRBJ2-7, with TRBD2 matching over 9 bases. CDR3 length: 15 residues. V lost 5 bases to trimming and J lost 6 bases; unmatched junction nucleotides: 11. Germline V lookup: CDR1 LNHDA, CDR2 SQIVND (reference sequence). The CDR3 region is CASSQIAGGPGEQYF. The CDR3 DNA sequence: TGTGCCAGTAGTCAGATTGCGGGAGGGCCGGGCGAGCAGTACTTC.

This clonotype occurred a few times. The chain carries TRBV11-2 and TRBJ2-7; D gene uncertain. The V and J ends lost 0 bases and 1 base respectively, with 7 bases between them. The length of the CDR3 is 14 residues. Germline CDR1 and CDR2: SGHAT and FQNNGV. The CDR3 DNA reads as TGTGCCAGCAGCTTAGAAGGTTGGTCCTACGAGCAGTACTTC. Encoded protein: CASSLEGWSYEQYF.

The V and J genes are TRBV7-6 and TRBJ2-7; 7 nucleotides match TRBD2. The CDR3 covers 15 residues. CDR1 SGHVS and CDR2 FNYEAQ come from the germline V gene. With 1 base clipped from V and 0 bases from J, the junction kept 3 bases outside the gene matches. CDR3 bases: TGTGCCAGCAGCTTAGGGCGGGAGCCCTCCTACGAGCAGTACTTC. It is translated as CASSLGREPSYEQYF.

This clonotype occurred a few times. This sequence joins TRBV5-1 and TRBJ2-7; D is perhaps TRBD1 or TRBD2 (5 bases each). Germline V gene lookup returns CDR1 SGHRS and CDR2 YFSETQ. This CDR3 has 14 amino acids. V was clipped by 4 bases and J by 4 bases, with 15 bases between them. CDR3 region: CASSPGQMPYEQYF. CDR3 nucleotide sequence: TGCGCCAGCAGCCCGGGGCAGATGCCGTACGAGCAGTACTTC.

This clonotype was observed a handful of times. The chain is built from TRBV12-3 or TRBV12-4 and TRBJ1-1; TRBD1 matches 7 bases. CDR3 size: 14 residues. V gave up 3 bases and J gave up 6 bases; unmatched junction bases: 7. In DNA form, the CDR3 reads TGTGCCAGCAGTTTGGGTGACAGGGACCCTGAAGCTTTCTTT. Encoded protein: CASSLGDRDPEAFF.

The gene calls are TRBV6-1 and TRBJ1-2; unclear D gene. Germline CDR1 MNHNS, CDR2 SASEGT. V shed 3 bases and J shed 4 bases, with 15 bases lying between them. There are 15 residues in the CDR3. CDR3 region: CASSDSILAVYGYTF. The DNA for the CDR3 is TGTGCCAGCAGTGACTCGATACTCGCCGTCTATGGCTACACCTTC.

CDR3 region: CASSSTPGQGVNEQYF. In nucleotides, the CDR3 is TGTGCCAGCAGTTCCACCCCGGGACAGGGAGTGAACGAGCAGTACTTC. J is TRBJ2-7 and V is TRBV6-5; the match to TRBD1 covers 9 bases. Germline assignment: CDR1 MNHEY and CDR2 SVGAGI. This CDR3 has 16 amino acids. V was clipped by 4 bases and J by 5 bases; unmatched bases: 12.

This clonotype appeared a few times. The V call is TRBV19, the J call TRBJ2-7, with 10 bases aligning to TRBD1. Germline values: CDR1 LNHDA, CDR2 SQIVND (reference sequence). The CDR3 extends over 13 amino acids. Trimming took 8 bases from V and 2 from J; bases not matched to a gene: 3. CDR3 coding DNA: TGTGCCAGTCGGGACAGGGGTGCCTACGAGCAGTACTTC. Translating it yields CASRDRGAYEQYF. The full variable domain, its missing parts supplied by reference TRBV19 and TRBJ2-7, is DGGITQSPKYLFRKEGQNVTLSCEQNLNHDAMYWYRQDPGQGLRLIYYSQIVNDFQKGDIAEGYSVSREKKESFPLTVTSAQKNPTAFYLCASRDRGAYEQYFGPGTRLTVT.

DNA for the CDR3: TGTGCCTGGAGTGGGGGATTACAAGAGACCCAGTACTTC. The encoded protein is CAWSGGLQETQYF. The J gene is TRBJ2-5, the V gene TRBV30, with unresolved D. CDR3 length equals 13 residues. Per the germline V gene, CDR1 is GTSNPN and CDR2 is SVGIG (reference sequence). V dropped 1 base and J dropped 2 bases, with 8 bases sitting between them.

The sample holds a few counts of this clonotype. The CDR3 bases are TGTGCCAGCAGCTTGACAGTGACGAACACTGAAGCTTTCTTT. This sequence encodes CASSLTVTNTEAFF. The chain carries TRBV7-2 and TRBJ1-1; D perhaps matches TRBD1 (5 bases). Germline CDR1 reads SGHTA; CDR2 reads FQGNSA. CDR3 length equals 14 residues. The V and J ends lost 3 bases and 1 base respectively, with 9 bases between them.

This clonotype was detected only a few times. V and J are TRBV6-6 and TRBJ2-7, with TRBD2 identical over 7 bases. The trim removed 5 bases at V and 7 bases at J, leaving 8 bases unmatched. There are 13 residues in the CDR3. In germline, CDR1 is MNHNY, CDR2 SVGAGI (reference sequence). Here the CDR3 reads CASSTDTGREQYF. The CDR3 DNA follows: TGTGCCAGCAGTACCGACACCGGGAGGGAGCAGTACTTC.